This is a list of T cell receptor beta chains from one sample in a study of blood T cell repertoires in COVID-19. Profiling relied on immunoSEQ multiplex PCR, and the TCRdb table lists in-frame clones only, not all of them. Of over 450,000 clones listed, roughly 89% are singletons. Sequenced material: peripheral blood. Source of these receptors: a man younger than 30 with COVID-19, enrolled during active disease. The CDR3 runs from the conserved cysteine through the conserved F or W. The D gene is left open where the match is weak. For some rows the clone size is stated as once, few or many, or as a class when expanded; others skip it.

v_call: TRBV7-9
d_call: NA
j_call: TRBJ1-3
clone_size: NA
cdr3_aa: CAFPQAGGAGNTIYF
cdr3_nt: TGTGCCTTTCCTCAGGCCGGGGGAGCTGGAAACACCATATATTTT

v_call: TRBV18
d_call: TRBD1
j_call: TRBJ1-1
clone_size: NA
cdr3_aa: CASSPTGRDIEAFF
cdr3_nt: TGTGCCAGCTCACCGACAGGGCGAGACATAGAAGCTTTCTTT

v_call: TRBV11-1
d_call: NA
j_call: TRBJ2-1
clone_size: NA
cdr3_aa: CASRSRRFNEQFF
cdr3_nt: TGTGCCAGCAGATCTAGAAGGTTCAATGAGCAGTTCTTC

v_call: TRBV2
d_call: TRBD1
j_call: TRBJ2-4
clone_size: NA
cdr3_aa: CASRPSTGAKNIQYF
cdr3_nt: TGTGCCAGCCGACCGTCGACAGGGGCCAAAAACATTCAGTACTTC

v_call: TRBV21-1
d_call: NA
j_call: TRBJ1-6
clone_size: NA
cdr3_aa: CASSKATNYNSPLHF
cdr3_nt: TGTGCCAGCAGCAAAGCGACAAACTATAATTCACCCCTCCACTTT

v_call: TRBV3-1/TRBV3-2
d_call: TRBD2
j_call: TRBJ2-3
clone_size: NA
cdr3_aa: CASSPAIAGEGTDTQYF
cdr3_nt: TGTGCCAGCAGCCCCGCTATAGCGGGAGAGGGCACAGATACGCAGTATTTT

v_call: TRBV5-1
d_call: TRBD1
j_call: TRBJ1-1
clone_size: NA
cdr3_aa: CASSRSGTGNTEAFF
cdr3_nt: TGCGCCAGCAGCAGATCCGGGACAGGGAACACTGAAGCTTTCTTT

v_call: TRBV12-3/TRBV12-4
d_call: NA
j_call: TRBJ2-4
clone_size: NA
cdr3_aa: CASSLALTGLNF
cdr3_nt: TGTGCCAGCAGTTTAGCGCTGACAGGCTTAAACTTC

v_call: TRBV9
d_call: TRBD1
j_call: TRBJ1-2
clone_size: many
cdr3_aa: CASSSRTGVEDYGYTF
cdr3_nt: TGTGCCAGCAGCTCCCGGACAGGGGTTGAGGACTATGGCTACACCTTC

v_call: TRBV15
d_call: NA
j_call: TRBJ2-7
clone_size: NA
cdr3_aa: CATSRVRGGSEQYF
cdr3_nt: TGTGCCACCAGCAGAGTACGTGGAGGGTCCGAGCAGTACTTC

v_call: TRBV13
d_call: TRBD2
j_call: TRBJ2-2
clone_size: NA
cdr3_aa: CASSLGPLAGVTGELFF
cdr3_nt: TGTGCCAGCAGCTTAGGCCCGCTAGCGGGGGTCACCGGGGAGCTGTTTTTT

v_call: TRBV3-1/TRBV3-2
d_call: TRBD1
j_call: TRBJ1-1
clone_size: NA
cdr3_aa: CASSPTAGGSTEAFF
cdr3_nt: TGTGCCAGCAGTCCTACCGCAGGGGGCTCGACTGAAGCTTTCTTT

v_call: TRBV24-1
d_call: TRBD1
j_call: TRBJ2-1
clone_size: NA
cdr3_aa: CATSDRDRGGSGNEQFF
cdr3_nt: TGTGCCACCAGCGATAGGGACAGGGGAGGGTCTGGTAATGAGCAGTTCTTC

v_call: TRBV3-1/TRBV3-2
d_call: NA
j_call: TRBJ2-7
clone_size: NA
cdr3_aa: CASSGQNADEQYF
cdr3_nt: TGTGCCAGCAGCGGACAGAACGCCGACGAGCAGTACTTC

v_call: TRBV7-9
d_call: NA
j_call: TRBJ2-1
clone_size: NA
cdr3_aa: CASSLTGINEQFF
cdr3_nt: TGTGCCAGCAGCTTAACGGGGATTAATGAGCAGTTCTTC

v_call: TRBV5-4
d_call: NA
j_call: TRBJ2-5
clone_size: NA
cdr3_aa: CASSAGGQETQYF
cdr3_nt: TGTGCCAGCAGTGCTGGGGGGCAAGAGACCCAGTACTTC

v_call: TRBV5-1
d_call: TRBD1
j_call: TRBJ1-2
clone_size: NA
cdr3_aa: CASRNQGGRYGYTF
cdr3_nt: TGCGCCAGCAGAAACCAGGGGGGACGTTATGGCTACACCTTC

v_call: TRBV6-5
d_call: NA
j_call: TRBJ2-7
clone_size: NA
cdr3_aa: CASIPKGIYEQYF
cdr3_nt: TGTGCCAGCATTCCGAAGGGGATCTACGAGCAGTACTTC

v_call: TRBV5-4
d_call: TRBD1
j_call: TRBJ1-6
clone_size: NA
cdr3_aa: CASSLPGGTGDTPLHF
cdr3_nt: TGTGCCAGCAGCTTGCCAGGAGGGACAGGGGATACACCCCTCCACTTT

v_call: TRBV27
d_call: TRBD1
j_call: TRBJ1-6
clone_size: NA
cdr3_aa: CASTSAGTGFLPLHF
cdr3_nt: TGTGCCAGCACCTCCGCCGGGACAGGGTTTCTCCCCCTCCACTTT

v_call: TRBV5-4
d_call: TRBD2
j_call: TRBJ2-1
clone_size: NA
cdr3_aa: CASSRRAGGLNEQFF
cdr3_nt: TGTGCCAGCAGCCGGAGGGCGGGGGGGCTGAATGAGCAGTTCTTC

v_call: TRBV7-9
d_call: NA
j_call: TRBJ2-1
clone_size: NA
cdr3_aa: CASSLVTGDNEQFF
cdr3_nt: TGTGCCAGCAGCTTAGTCACCGGGGACAATGAGCAGTTCTTC

v_call: TRBV11-3
d_call: TRBD2
j_call: TRBJ2-1
clone_size: once
cdr3_aa: CASRNGEGSSYNEQFF
cdr3_nt: TGTGCCAGCAGGAATGGGGAGGGAAGCTCCTACAATGAGCAGTTCTTC

v_call: TRBV4-1
d_call: NA
j_call: TRBJ1-5
clone_size: few
cdr3_aa: CASSQHIANLYQPQHF
cdr3_nt: TGCGCCAGCAGCCAACACATAGCAAACCTCTATCAGCCCCAGCATTTT

v_call: TRBV30
d_call: TRBD1
j_call: TRBJ2-7
clone_size: NA
cdr3_aa: CAWSVGQASSYEQYF
cdr3_nt: TGTGCCTGGAGTGTCGGACAGGCAAGCTCCTACGAGCAGTACTTC

v_call: TRBV7-9
d_call: NA
j_call: TRBJ2-7
clone_size: NA
cdr3_aa: CASSRFGESEQYF
cdr3_nt: TGTGCCAGCAGCCGATTCGGAGAATCCGAGCAGTACTTC

v_call: TRBV13
d_call: TRBD2
j_call: TRBJ2-7
clone_size: NA
cdr3_aa: CASRRAGGAYEQYF
cdr3_nt: TGTGCCAGCAGGCGAGCGGGAGGGGCTTACGAGCAGTACTTC

v_call: TRBV15
d_call: NA
j_call: TRBJ2-6
clone_size: NA
cdr3_aa: CATSRSTGANVLTF
cdr3_nt: TGTGCCACCAGCAGGAGCACTGGGGCCAACGTCCTGACTTTC

v_call: TRBV19
d_call: NA
j_call: TRBJ2-7
clone_size: once
cdr3_aa: CASRPRTSYEQYF
cdr3_nt: TGTGCCAGTAGGCCCAGGACATCCTACGAGCAGTACTTC

v_call: TRBV6-5
d_call: TRBD2
j_call: TRBJ2-5
clone_size: once
cdr3_aa: CASSYLAASGETQYF
cdr3_nt: TGTGCCAGCAGTTACCTGGCGGCTAGCGGGGAGACCCAGTACTTC

v_call: TRBV11-2
d_call: NA
j_call: TRBJ2-5
clone_size: NA
cdr3_aa: CASNPQGLVAETQYF
cdr3_nt: TGTGCCAGCAACCCCCAGGGGCTAGTAGCGGAGACCCAGTACTTC

v_call: TRBV18
d_call: TRBD2
j_call: TRBJ2-2
clone_size: NA
cdr3_aa: CASSPLDSGSPGELFF
cdr3_nt: TGTGCCAGCTCACCACTGGATAGCGGGAGCCCCGGGGAGCTGTTTTTT

v_call: TRBV27
d_call: TRBD1
j_call: TRBJ2-7
clone_size: NA
cdr3_aa: CASSLPTPDRVSSYEQYF
cdr3_nt: TGTGCCAGCAGTTTACCGACCCCGGACAGGGTAAGCTCCTACGAGCAGTACTTC

v_call: TRBV2
d_call: NA
j_call: TRBJ1-6
clone_size: NA
cdr3_aa: CASSEGSGYNSPLHF
cdr3_nt: TGTGCCAGCAGTGAAGGGAGCGGATATAATTCACCCCTCCACTTT

v_call: TRBV6-2/TRBV6-3
d_call: NA
j_call: TRBJ2-3
clone_size: NA
cdr3_aa: CASSQGQGGTDTQYF
cdr3_nt: TGTGCCAGCAGCCAGGGCCAAGGGGGCACAGATACGCAGTATTTT

v_call: TRBV6-6
d_call: NA
j_call: TRBJ1-5
clone_size: NA
cdr3_aa: CASSHGQRNQPQHF
cdr3_nt: TGTGCCAGCAGTCATGGGCAACGCAATCAGCCCCAGCATTTT

v_call: TRBV12-3/TRBV12-4
d_call: NA
j_call: TRBJ2-5
clone_size: NA
cdr3_aa: CASSLDSRETQYF
cdr3_nt: TGTGCCAGCAGTTTGGACAGTCGAGAGACCCAGTACTTC

v_call: TRBV11-3
d_call: NA
j_call: TRBJ2-5
clone_size: NA
cdr3_aa: CASSLGEGDRFQETQYF
cdr3_nt: TGTGCCAGCAGCTTAGGGGAGGGGGACAGGTTCCAAGAGACCCAGTACTTC

v_call: TRBV20-1
d_call: NA
j_call: TRBJ2-7
clone_size: NA
cdr3_aa: CSASMRRDFGFEQYF
cdr3_nt: TGCAGTGCTAGTATGAGGAGAGACTTTGGATTCGAGCAGTACTTC

v_call: TRBV2
d_call: TRBD1
j_call: TRBJ1-2
clone_size: few
cdr3_aa: CASSGQGTYGYTF
cdr3_nt: TGTGCCAGCAGCGGACAGGGGACTTATGGCTACACCTTC

v_call: TRBV10-2
d_call: NA
j_call: TRBJ1-3
clone_size: NA
cdr3_aa: CASSESGGATSGNTIYF
cdr3_nt: TGCGCCAGCAGTGAGTCAGGGGGGGCGACCTCTGGAAACACCATATATTTT

v_call: TRBV30
d_call: NA
j_call: TRBJ1-4
clone_size: once
cdr3_aa: CAWSVAGPLVPNEKLFF
cdr3_nt: TGTGCCTGGAGTGTGGCAGGCCCGCTCGTTCCCAATGAAAAACTGTTTTTT

v_call: TRBV12-3/TRBV12-4
d_call: TRBD1
j_call: TRBJ1-1
clone_size: NA
cdr3_aa: CASRQGATEAFF
cdr3_nt: TGTGCCAGCAGACAGGGGGCGACTGAAGCTTTCTTT

v_call: TRBV7-6
d_call: TRBD1
j_call: TRBJ2-3
clone_size: NA
cdr3_aa: CASSHRQGAADTQYF
cdr3_nt: TGTGCCAGCAGCCACCGACAGGGGGCAGCGGATACGCAGTATTTT

v_call: TRBV2
d_call: NA
j_call: TRBJ2-3
clone_size: NA
cdr3_aa: CASRGEITDTQYF
cdr3_nt: TGTGCCAGCAGAGGAGAGATCACAGATACGCAGTATTTT